This note documents a single T cell receptor beta chain sequence. No cognate antigen has been identified for it. No much larger clonotype is one base removed from it; base qualities were not supplied. This sample was included in a study of cytomegalovirus exposure and HLA in healthy donors (dated by TCRdb to 2017 to 2019). For the study in its entirety: In an earlier analysis of under 750 of the donors, 276 Gb of sequence data and approximately 100 million unique TCR beta sequences from 150 million to 200 million T cells were reported. In a later analysis, previously published TCR beta repertoires from fewer than 750 donors were re-analyzed and high-resolution HLA genotyping was added so that TCR occurrence patterns could be studied. Alongside the repertoire data, information on donor age, sex, ethnicity and CMV serostatus was compiled. Four to six DR-DQ haplotypes were handled as single units for association and clustering, since linkage in the cohort was strong. In addition to the first cohort of hundreds of subjects, a separate validation cohort of under 150 different subjects was used. Both class I and class II loci were covered by HLA typing, at four-digit resolution. The later analysis used no new phenotypic data to find candidate immune exposures, relying instead on TCR beta sequences and their occurrence across donors. The T cell repertoires of 550 to 850 subjects were profiled by immunosequencing and related to cytomegalovirus serostatus. The study was designed to test whether signatures of past pathogen exposure could be identified by cataloging public T cell receptors. All discovery cohort repertoires had been generated on a single sequencing platform. Across 398 genotyped donors of the cohort, an average of 235,054 unique TCR beta nucleotide sequences per donor were sequenced, and approximately 17% of those sequences were non-productive. Genome-wide SNP genotypes for about 55% of the 666 donors were used in a later genetic analysis, which treated that subset as a discovery cohort. To decide whether each TCR beta V gene segment behaved as functional or pseudogenic, an earlier analysis of some 540 of the donors relied on high-throughput TCR beta sequencing. The number of donors typed differed by locus, with roughly 629-640 for A, B, C, DRB1 and DQB1, roughly 520 for DQA1, under 610 for DPA1, and over 400 for DPB1. Around 320 gigabases of sequencing data and tens of millions of unique TCR sequences were included in an early release covering 500 to 750 HLA-typed donors. The genetic ancestry cluster associated with self-reported Caucasian donors included about four fifths of the roughly 410 genotyped donors. High-throughput TCR immunosequencing, statistical association of individual TCRs with disease status, and machine learning were combined to predict cytomegalovirus infection status. Paper-wide results and their limitations: Immune exposure information for the cohort was limited to CMV serostatus. In an earlier analysis of under 600 of the donors, most TCR beta V segments were observed in productive rearrangements about 87% or about 30% of the time, broadly matching IMGT annotations. HLA typing was unavailable for some donors at each locus, so association tests used only the typed subset. Assigning TCR associations to individual alleles was difficult when HLA alleles, especially DR and DQ, strongly co-occurred. In a later analysis, the rate of TCR association differed among HLA loci, with DRB1 alleles having the most associated TCRs and HLA-C alleles having the fewest. A later analysis found that HLA-associated TCR beta chains were more clonally expanded and had lower generation probabilities than equally common non-associated chains. A cluster of highly shared sequence variants was judged likely to represent a technical artifact of the sequencing pipeline. In a later analysis, most CMV-associated TCR beta chains were found to appear HLA-restricted, with HLA associations seemingly driven largely by CMV exposure. Correlated functional status among segregating V segments might reflect linkage disequilibrium, but an unknown experimental factor could not be ruled out. The cohort was sequenced for TCR beta chains only, and without alpha or paired-chain data the features that could be detected were limited. In both the original and validation cohorts, the classifier was reported to diagnose cytomegalovirus status with high specificity and sensitivity. A later analysis reported that several top co-occurrence clusters appeared linked to parvovirus B19, influenza, CMV and Epstein-Barr virus. The 87-base-pair reads could not distinguish some IMGT-functional V segments, including TRBV6-2 and TRBV6-3, so those segments were excluded. In vitro tests confirmed that a few of the cytomegalovirus-associated TCR beta chains recognize cytomegalovirus antigens. In a later genetic analysis, fewer N-insertions in productive TCRs were reported among donors in an Asian-associated ancestry cluster than the approximately 670-donor mean. In a later analysis, about 17,000 TCR beta sequences were associated with specific HLA alleles at a false discovery rate of 0.05. The authors suggested that the approach could potentially be extended to other disease states and immunological phenotypes. The presence/absence analyses assumed that sequencing depth was roughly uniform across donors, and that assumption may not be true. The study gave a list of about 160 TCR beta chains associated with cytomegalovirus. A further reported finding was that TCR beta sequences accurately predicted the HLA-A and HLA-B alleles for most subjects in the first cohort. An association between a missense DCLRE1C variant and V-gene and J-gene trimming of TCR beta chains was found in a later genetic analysis and replicated in an independent cohort. Across donors, most TCR sequences were observed very rarely, whereas some public TCRs were present in many individuals. Because counts were too low, roughly 17 rarely observed V segments, including chromosome 9 orphons, were left out of the earlier analysis of a few hundred of the donors.

In total, about 650 healthy bone marrow donors made up the cohort. All cohort members were sampled while nominally healthy, although unrecorded immune exposures were likely present. The donor tested CMV seronegative, placing the donor among the approximately 400 seronegative members of the cohort. A peripheral blood sample was collected from each donor, and TCR beta sequencing was performed on peripheral blood mononuclear cells. The Qiagen DNeasy Blood Extraction Kit was used to extract genomic DNA from the blood cell samples. Library construction relied on the immunoSEQ multiplex PCR assay. The multiplex PCR relied on a mix of 60 forward primers for TCR Vbeta segments and 13 reverse primers for TCR Jbeta segments. A multiplex PCR assay on genomic DNA amplified the CDR3 region of rearranged TCR beta genes. On the Illumina HiSeq System, the amplified TCR beta libraries were sequenced as 87-base-pair reads. From the authors' description of their analysis: A later analysis tallied roughly 80 million unique TCR beta chains across the 550 to 850 repertoires, and about 10 million of those chains were shared by two or more donors. To remove PCR and sequencing errors, raw reads were error-corrected and collapsed into unique sequences using a nearest-neighbor algorithm that merged closely related sequences. V, D and J gene segments were assigned by aligning CDR3 sequences to IMGT reference sequences. Each retained sequence needed at least a six-nucleotide match to both a V gene segment and a J gene segment. Rearrangements were classified as productive when the CDR3 lacked stop codons and remained in frame with V and J, and all other rearrangements were classified as non-productive. Following IMGT convention, CDR3 was defined as the stretch from the second conserved V-encoded cysteine up to the conserved J-encoded phenylalanine. Sequences without an unambiguous match to a single V gene segment were excluded from the earlier analysis of 450 to 650 of the donors. An earlier analysis of 587 of the donors classified V segments as functional when productive rearrangements were above 56.7% and as segregating when the standard deviation between donors was above 5%. A statistical classification framework was developed to diagnose cytomegalovirus status using the catalog of TCR beta chain sequences. In a later analysis, TCR nucleotide sequences were compared against IMGT/GENE-DB human TR gene sequences so that V and J genes could be assigned. The TCRdist pipeline was used in a later analysis to assign CDR3 sequences and most-parsimonious VDJ recombination scenarios. In a later analysis, each TCR beta chain was defined by its CDR3 amino acid sequence together with its V-gene family, and reads lacking a unique V-gene family were excluded. As a way to deal with suspected cross-contamination and a sequencing artifact, a later analysis dropped 450 to 700 nucleotide sequences that were highly shared and had low generation probability. A later analysis calculated a clonal expansion index for each public chain from normalized within-repertoire ranks of inferred template counts. In a later analysis, generation probabilities were computed with a VDJ recombination model fitted to out-of-frame rearrangements, and the resulting probabilities were checked against IGoR. In a later analysis, TCR-TCR, TCR-HLA and TCR-CMV co-occurrence was scored with hypergeometric tests, and a repertoire-size bias correction was applied to TCR pairs. A later analysis estimated false discovery rates by permuting HLA or CMV assignments 20 times. A later analysis grouped co-occurring TCRs with DBSCAN, adding TCRdist sequence similarity when clustering within HLA-allele-positive subsets. For co-occurrence clustering, repertoires with fewer than 30,000 or more than 120,000 public chains were excluded, along with roughly five repertoires with anomalous nucleotide sharing. Held by TCRdb, this immuneACCESS table contains in-frame sequences only and omits some clones. Under half of the omission traces to an unresolved V gene where checked; the cause of the rest is unknown. That table is the source of V, J and clone size, and D and trimming were worked out from the DNA. The sample table contains under 250,000 clones; only one count was recorded for around 79% of them. Jointly, the top ten make up 1.5% to 2% of the sample.

Deletion took 4 bases off V and 3 bases off J, with a span of 16 bases between the germline ends. Counted from cysteine to phenylalanine, this CDR3 has 16 amino acids. Only the CDR3 portion is preserved as DNA: 48 bases, with reading frame beginning at the first base. The germline V gene specifies SGDLS as CDR1 and YYNGEE as CDR2. This receptor chain uses TRBV9 and TRBJ2-2; possibly the D gene is TRBD2, per 5 matching bases. The source material was PBMCs. This TCR was sampled from a male donor in good health and CMV-seronegative. The encoded CDR3 is CASSSQGLAYTGELFF. At the DNA level, the sequence is TGTGCCAGCAGCTCACAAGGTCTAGCATACACCGGGGAGCTGTTTTTT.